Below, 5 T cell receptor beta chains from the same sample are listed, as sequenced in a study of T cell responses to AZD1222 COVID-19 vaccine. Clones were read by immunoSEQ multiplex PCR, and TCRdb kept only the in-frame ones, dropping some. The sample records about 81,000 clones, roughly 90% being singletons. The sample in question was peripheral blood, obtained 28 days after the second AZD1222 dose. The receptors come from an adult who received the AZD1222 COVID-19 vaccine.

This sequence joins TRBV30 and TRBJ1-2; 8 bases map to TRBD1. The CDR3 loop spans 15 amino acids. Germline-derived CDR1 and CDR2 are GTSNPN and SVGIG (reference sequence). Trimming took 1 base from V and 2 from J; bases not matched to a gene: 6. DNA for the CDR3: TGTGCCTGGAGTGGGACAGGGTCGGGGAACTATGGCTACACCTTC. This sequence encodes CAWSGTGSGNYGYTF. Looking up the rest from reference TRBV30 and TRBJ1-2 gives the full variable domain: SQTIHQWPATLVQPVGSPLSLECTVEGTSNPNLYWYRQAAGRGLQLLFYSVGIGQISSEVPQNLSASRPQDRQFILSSKKLLLSDSGFYLCAWSGTGSGNYGYTFGSGTRLTVV.

V and J are TRBV7-9 and TRBJ2-7; 9 positions agree with TRBD1. Germline-derived CDR1 and CDR2 are SEHNR and FQNEAQ (reference sequence). V lost 1 base, J lost 6 bases, and 7 bases stayed unmatched. The CDR3 is 15 residues long. CDR3 nucleotide sequence: TGTGCCAGCAGCTTAGACGGACAGGGGAACGGCGAGCAGTACTTC. This gives the protein CASSLDGQGNGEQYF.

This rearrangement joins TRBV5-1 to TRBJ2-1; D may be TRBD2 (5 bases). CDR3 length equals 15 residues. Trimming left V 4 bases short and J 4 bases short, with 15 bases between. The germline CDR1 and CDR2 sequences are SGHRS and YFSETQ. The CDR3 sequence is CASSRGLETYNEQFF. The CDR3 DNA reads as TGCGCCAGCAGCCGCGGGTTGGAAACTTACAATGAGCAGTTCTTC.

The chain is built from TRBV7-6 and TRBJ1-5; TRBD1 aligns across 9 bases. Germline trimming cut 4 bases from V and 2 bases from J; bases unmatched to any gene: 9. The CDR3 has 17 residues. CDR1 is SGHVS, CDR2 FNYEAQ, per germline. In DNA form, the CDR3 reads TGTGCCAGCAGCTCCTACCGGGACAGGGACGGCAATCAGCCCCAGCATTTT. Translating it yields CASSSYRDRDGNQPQHF.

The CDR3 DNA reads TGCGCCAGCAGCCATGAGCGGACAGAGGAGACTGAAGCTTTCTTT. It is translated as CASSHERTEETEAFF. This chain connects TRBV4-3 to TRBJ1-1; possible D gene TRBD1, 6 bases. CDR1 and CDR2 from the germline V gene are LGHNA and YSLEER. CDR3 length: 15 residues. The V and J ends lost 3 bases and 5 bases respectively, with 16 bases between them.